This T cell receptor beta chain was recorded in a study of technical replicates of blood from a few donors. The assay was immunoSEQ multiplex PCR, and TCRdb's table has in-frame clones only and misses some. The sample contains 65,000 to 85,000 clones, 85% to 95% of which appear only once. CDR1 and CDR2 from the germline V gene are MNHEY and SVGAGI. Trimming removed 2 bases at V and 10 bases at J, with 6 bases between. The CDR3 spans 11 residues. This chain links TRBV6-5 with TRBJ2-1; maybe TRBD1 (5 bases). The material sequenced was T cells isolated from PBMCs. The sequence came from a human donor in good health. The CDR3 bases are TGTGCCAGCAGTTACCGGACAGAGCAGTTCTTC. Translated, it gives CASSYRTEQFF.